This is a list of T cell receptor beta chains from one sample in a study of cytomegalovirus exposure and HLA in healthy donors. Some clones are missing from TCRdb's copy, which holds only in-frame ones; the method was immunoSEQ multiplex PCR. The sample gives under 200,000 clones, 75% of which show up once; approximately 2.3% is in the top ten. Specimen: PBMCs. Every receptor here comes from a female donor in good health and CMV-seronegative. Each CDR3 is given with its conserved first and last residue. The D gene is left open where the match is weak. Expanded clones are given a class, and other clones once, few, many or no size at all.

j_call clone_size d_call v_call cdr3_nt cdr3_aa
TRBJ2-3 . . TRBV6-1 TGTGCCAGCAGTGATTCGGGACATGGCACAGATACGCAGTATTTT CASSDSGHGTDTQYF
TRBJ2-1 few TRBD1 TRBV11-3 TGTGCCAGCAGCTTAGCCACTTTGACAGGGCGTCGGTACAATGAGCAGTTCTTC CASSLATLTGRRYNEQFF
TRBJ1-4 . TRBD1 TRBV4-1 TGCGCCAGCAGCCAAGGGGGTGGACAGGGAGGCGAAAAACTGTTTTTT CASSQGGGQGGEKLFF
TRBJ2-3 . TRBD2 TRBV4-1 TGCGCCAGCAGCCAAGTCCCATTTTGGACTAGCGGGGGGCTTAGGCCAGATACGCAGTATTTT CASSQVPFWTSGGLRPDTQYF
TRBJ2-5 . TRBD2 TRBV7-7 TGTGCTAGCAGCCCTAGCGGGAGTGGAGAGACCCAGTACTTC CASSPSGSGETQYF
TRBJ2-7 few . TRBV20-1 TGCAGTGTAGTCAACCACTACGAGCAGTACTTC CSVVNHYEQYF
TRBJ1-1 . . TRBV4-2 TGTGCCAGCAGCACCTCCGGCGGAGACACTGAAGCTTTCTTT CASSTSGGDTEAFF
TRBJ1-2 . . TRBV5-5 TGTGCCAGCAGCTCCTCCTCAGGGTACGGCTACACCTTC CASSSSSGYGYTF
TRBJ1-4 . TRBD1 TRBV4-3 TGCGCCAGCAGCCCCACCGACAGGGGGGTACTGTTTTTT CASSPTDRGVLFF
TRBJ2-7 . . TRBV6-6 TGTGCCAGCAGTTCGAGAGACATGTACTCCTACGAGCAGTACTTC CASSSRDMYSYEQYF
TRBJ1-2 few . TRBV30 TGTGCCTGGAGTGGCCAGAACTATGGCTACACCTTC CAWSGQNYGYTF
TRBJ2-3 . TRBD1 TRBV29-1 TGCAGCGTTGAGACAGGGGAGACGCAGTATTTT CSVETGETQYF
TRBJ2-2 . . TRBV7-9 TGTGCCAGCAGCCCCCGGGACACCGGGGAGCTGTTTTTT CASSPRDTGELFF
TRBJ1-3 . TRBD1 TRBV18 TGTGCCAGCTCACCCTTACAGGGGGCGAACGCTGGAAACACCATATATTTT CASSPLQGANAGNTIYF
TRBJ2-7 . TRBD2 TRBV15 TGTGCCACCAGCAACCCCCCCGAGGGAGGGCCCTACGAGCAGTACTTC CATSNPPEGGPYEQYF
TRBJ1-2 few . TRBV4-3 TGCGCCAGCAGCCCCCCGGGGGAGAGCCATGGCTACACCTTC CASSPPGESHGYTF